This T cell receptor beta chain originates from a study of T cells in Graves' hyperthyroidism and ophthalmopathy. Study in general: Peripheral blood was drawn at first diagnosis, prior to all treatment. Broader study findings: Stable hyperthyroidism was told apart from ophthalmopathy by a model built on 13 V-J features. Also found in blood were most expanded thyroid clonotypes above 0.001.

About this clonotype itself: Antigen specificity is unknown.

RNA transcripts served as the template for amplifying TCR beta CDR3 regions. The HTBI set primed first-round TCR CDR3 RT-PCR. MiXCR, applied by TCRdb to the multiplex PCR reads, yields one record per CDR3 protein. This repertoire shows about 640,000 distinct CDR3 sequences, more than 20% found once; its top ten account for approximately 30%. V dropped 1 base and J dropped 7 bases, with 13 bases sitting between them. This CDR3 is built from 15 residues. Germline values: CDR1 SNHLY, CDR2 FYNNEI. Fresh peripheral blood, 10 ml, yielded the PBMCs. The TCR comes from a man between 25 and 39 years old with Graves' ophthalmopathy. The sample was blood. This rearrangement joins TRBV2 to TRBJ1-4; TRBD1 might be the D (6 bases). The CDR3 nucleotides are TGTGCCAGCAGTGAAGTTGACAGGAAGGGTGAAAAACTGTTTTTT. It specifies CASSEVDRKGEKLFF.